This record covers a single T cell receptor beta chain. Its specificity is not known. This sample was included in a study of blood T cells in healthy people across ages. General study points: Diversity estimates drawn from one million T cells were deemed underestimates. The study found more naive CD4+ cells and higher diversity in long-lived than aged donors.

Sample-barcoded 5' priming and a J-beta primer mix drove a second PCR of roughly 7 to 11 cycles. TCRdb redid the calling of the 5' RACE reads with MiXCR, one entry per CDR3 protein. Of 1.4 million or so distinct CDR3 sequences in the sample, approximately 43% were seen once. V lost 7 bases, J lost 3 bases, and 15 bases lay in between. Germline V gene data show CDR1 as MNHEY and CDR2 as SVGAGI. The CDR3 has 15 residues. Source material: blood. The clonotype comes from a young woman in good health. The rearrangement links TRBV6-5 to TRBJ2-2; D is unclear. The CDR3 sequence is CASKRTVGDTGELFF. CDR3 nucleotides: TGTGCCAGCAAAAGAACAGTCGGAGACACCGGGGAGCTGTTTTTT.